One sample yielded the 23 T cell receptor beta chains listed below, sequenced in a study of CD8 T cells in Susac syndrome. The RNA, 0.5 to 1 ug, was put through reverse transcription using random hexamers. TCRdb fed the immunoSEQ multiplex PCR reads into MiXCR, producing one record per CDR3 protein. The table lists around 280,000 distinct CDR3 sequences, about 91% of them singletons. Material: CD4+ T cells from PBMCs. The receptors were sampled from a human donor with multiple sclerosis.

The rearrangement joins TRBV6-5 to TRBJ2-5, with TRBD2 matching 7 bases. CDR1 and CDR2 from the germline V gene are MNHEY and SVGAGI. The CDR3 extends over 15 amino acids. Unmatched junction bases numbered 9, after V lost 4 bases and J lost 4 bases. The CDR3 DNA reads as TGTGCCAGCAGTTCTAGCGGCCCCGGATTAGAGACCCAGTACTTC. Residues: CASSSSGPGLETQYF.

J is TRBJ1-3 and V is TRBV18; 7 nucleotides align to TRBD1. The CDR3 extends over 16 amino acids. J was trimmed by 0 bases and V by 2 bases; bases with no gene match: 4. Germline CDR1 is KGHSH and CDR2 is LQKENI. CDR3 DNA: TGTGCCAGCTCACCAACAGGGGCCGACTCTGGAAACACCATATATTTT. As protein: CASSPTGADSGNTIYF. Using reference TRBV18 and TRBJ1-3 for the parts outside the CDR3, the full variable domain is NAGVMQNPRHLVRRRGQEARLRCSPMKGHSHVYWYRQLPEEGLKFMVYLQKENIIDESGMPKERFSAEFPKEGPSILRIQQVVRGDSAAYFCASSPTGADSGNTIYFGEGSWLTVV.

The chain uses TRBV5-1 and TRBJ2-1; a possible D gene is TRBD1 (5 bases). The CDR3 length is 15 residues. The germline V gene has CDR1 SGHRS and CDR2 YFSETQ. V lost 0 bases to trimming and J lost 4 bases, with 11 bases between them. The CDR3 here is CASSLVAGLYNEQFF. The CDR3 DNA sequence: TGCGCCAGCAGCTTGGTGGCAGGGCTGTACAATGAGCAGTTCTTC.

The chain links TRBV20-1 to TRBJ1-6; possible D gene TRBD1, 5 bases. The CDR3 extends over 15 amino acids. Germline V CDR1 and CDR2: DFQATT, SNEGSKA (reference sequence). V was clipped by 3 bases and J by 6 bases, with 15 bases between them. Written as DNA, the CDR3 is TGCAGTGCTAGTGTGGACAATGGCATTAATTCACCCCTCCACTTT. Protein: CSASVDNGINSPLHF.

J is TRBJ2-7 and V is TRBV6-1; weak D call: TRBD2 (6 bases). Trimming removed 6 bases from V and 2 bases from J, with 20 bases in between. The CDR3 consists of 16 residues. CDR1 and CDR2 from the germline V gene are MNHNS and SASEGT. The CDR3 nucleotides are TGTGCCAGCAGCTCTTCTCTTAGACTAGTGACCTACGAGCAGTACTTC. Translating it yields CASSSSLRLVTYEQYF.

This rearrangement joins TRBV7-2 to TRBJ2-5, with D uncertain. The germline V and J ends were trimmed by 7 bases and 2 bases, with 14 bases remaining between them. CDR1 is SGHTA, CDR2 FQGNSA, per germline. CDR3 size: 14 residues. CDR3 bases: TGTGCCAGCACCCCCCCAGGCCGACAAGAGACCCAGTACTTC. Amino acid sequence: CASTPPGRQETQYF.

The CDR3 loop reads CSGFAGPMNTEAFF. DNA of the CDR3: TGCAGCGGATTCGCGGGACCGATGAACACTGAAGCTTTCTTT. This rearrangement joins TRBV29-1 to TRBJ1-1; TRBD1 might be the D (5 bases). The V end was cut by 7 bases, the J end by 0 bases, with 15 bases between. The CDR3 runs to 14 residues. From germline, CDR1 is SQVTM and CDR2 ANQGSEA.

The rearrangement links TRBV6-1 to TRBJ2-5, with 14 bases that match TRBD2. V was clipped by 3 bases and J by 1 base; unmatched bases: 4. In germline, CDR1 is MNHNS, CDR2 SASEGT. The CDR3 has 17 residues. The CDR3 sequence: CASSDPGLAGGQETQYF. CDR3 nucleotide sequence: TGTGCCAGCAGTGACCCAGGACTAGCGGGGGGCCAAGAGACCCAGTACTTC.

The CDR3 region is CSARVPENYGYTF. The DNA for the CDR3 is TGCAGTGCTAGAGTACCAGAGAACTATGGCTACACCTTC. The chain combines TRBV20-1 with TRBJ1-2; D gene ambiguous. This CDR3 contains 13 residues. V gave up 1 base and J gave up 2 bases, with 8 bases separating them. CDR1 is DFQATT and CDR2 is SNEGSKA in the germline V gene (reference sequence).

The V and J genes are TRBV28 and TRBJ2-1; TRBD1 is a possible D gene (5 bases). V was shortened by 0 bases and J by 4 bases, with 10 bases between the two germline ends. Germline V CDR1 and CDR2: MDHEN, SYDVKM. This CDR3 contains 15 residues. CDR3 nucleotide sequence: TGTGCCAGCAGTTTATGGGGCCAGGGATACAATGAGCAGTTCTTC. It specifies CASSLWGQGYNEQFF.

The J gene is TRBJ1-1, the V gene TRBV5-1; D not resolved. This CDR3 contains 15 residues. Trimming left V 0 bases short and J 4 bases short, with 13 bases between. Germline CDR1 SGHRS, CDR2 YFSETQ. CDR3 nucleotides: TGCGCCAGCAGCTTGGAAAGTATTCGGACCACTGAAGCTTTCTTT. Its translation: CASSLESIRTTEAFF.

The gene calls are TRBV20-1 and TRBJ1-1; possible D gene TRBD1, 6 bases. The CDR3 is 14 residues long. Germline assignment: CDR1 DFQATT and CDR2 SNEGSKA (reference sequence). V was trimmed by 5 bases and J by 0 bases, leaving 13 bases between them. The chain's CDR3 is CSARNRGLNTEAFF. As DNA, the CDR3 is TGCAGTGCTCGCAATAGGGGGTTGAACACTGAAGCTTTCTTT.

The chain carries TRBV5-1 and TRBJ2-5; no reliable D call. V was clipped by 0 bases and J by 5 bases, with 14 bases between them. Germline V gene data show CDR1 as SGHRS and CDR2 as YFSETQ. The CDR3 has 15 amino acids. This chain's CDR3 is CASSLEGEQWETQYF. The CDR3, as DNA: TGCGCCAGCAGCTTGGAGGGCGAGCAGTGGGAGACCCAGTACTTC.

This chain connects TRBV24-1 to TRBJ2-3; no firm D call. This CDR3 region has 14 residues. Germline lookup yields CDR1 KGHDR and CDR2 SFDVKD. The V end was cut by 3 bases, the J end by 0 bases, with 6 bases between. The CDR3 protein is CATSDLGSTDTQYF. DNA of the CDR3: TGTGCCACCAGTGATCTCGGCAGCACAGATACGCAGTATTTT.

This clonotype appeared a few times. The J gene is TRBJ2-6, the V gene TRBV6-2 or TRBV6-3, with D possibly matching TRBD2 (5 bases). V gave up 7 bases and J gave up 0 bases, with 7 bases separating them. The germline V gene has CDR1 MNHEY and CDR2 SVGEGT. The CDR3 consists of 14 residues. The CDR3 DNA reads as TGTGCCAGCACCGGGGACTCTGGGGCCAACGTCCTGACTTTC. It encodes CASTGDSGANVLTF.

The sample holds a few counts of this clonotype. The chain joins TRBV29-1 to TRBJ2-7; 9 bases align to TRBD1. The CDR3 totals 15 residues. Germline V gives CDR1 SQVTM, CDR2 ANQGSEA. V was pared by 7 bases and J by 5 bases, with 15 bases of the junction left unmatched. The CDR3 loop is CSAAGGTGNTHEQYF. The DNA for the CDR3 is TGCAGCGCCGCCGGTGGGACAGGGAATACCCACGAGCAGTACTTC.

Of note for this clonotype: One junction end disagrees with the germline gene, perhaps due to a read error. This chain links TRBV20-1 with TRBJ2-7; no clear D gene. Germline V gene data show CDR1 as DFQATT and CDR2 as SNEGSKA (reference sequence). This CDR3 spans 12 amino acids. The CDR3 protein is CSARAPSHEQYF. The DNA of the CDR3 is TGCAGTGCTAGGGCCCCCTCCCACGAGCAGTACTTC.

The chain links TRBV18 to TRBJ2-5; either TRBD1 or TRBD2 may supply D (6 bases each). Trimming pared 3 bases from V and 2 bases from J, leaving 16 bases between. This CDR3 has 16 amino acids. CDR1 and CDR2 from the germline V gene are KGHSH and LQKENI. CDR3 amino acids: CASSPLFKGGQETQYF. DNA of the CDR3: TGTGCCAGCTCACCTCTGTTTAAAGGGGGGCAAGAGACCCAGTACTTC.

This chain's CDR3 is CASSLGLAENEQYF. As DNA, the CDR3 is TGTGCCAGCAGCTTAGGACTAGCTGAAAACGAGCAGTACTTC. This chain links TRBV7-9 with TRBJ2-7; 7 bases map to TRBD2. CDR3 length equals 14 residues. The germline CDR1 and CDR2 sequences are SEHNR and FQNEAQ (reference sequence). The junction had 5 bases not matched to a gene; V was cut back by 1 base and J by 5 bases.

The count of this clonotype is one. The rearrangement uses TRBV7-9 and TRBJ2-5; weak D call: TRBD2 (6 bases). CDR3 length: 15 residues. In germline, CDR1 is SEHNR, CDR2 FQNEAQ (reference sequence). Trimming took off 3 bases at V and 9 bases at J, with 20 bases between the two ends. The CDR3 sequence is CASSFTGTARRAQYF. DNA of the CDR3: TGTGCCAGCAGCTTCACCGGGACTGCCCGGAGGGCCCAGTACTTC.

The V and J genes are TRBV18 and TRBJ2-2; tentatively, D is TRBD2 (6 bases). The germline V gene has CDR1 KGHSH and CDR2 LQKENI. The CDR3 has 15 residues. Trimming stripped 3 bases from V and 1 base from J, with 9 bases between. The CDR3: CASSPGTQNTGELFF. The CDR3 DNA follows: TGTGCCAGCTCACCCGGGACTCAGAACACCGGGGAGCTGTTTTTT.

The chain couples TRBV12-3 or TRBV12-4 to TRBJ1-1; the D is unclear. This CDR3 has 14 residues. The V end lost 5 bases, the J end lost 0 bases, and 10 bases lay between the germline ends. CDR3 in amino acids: CASSRGPMNTEAFF. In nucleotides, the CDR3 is TGTGCCAGCAGTCGTGGACCGATGAACACTGAAGCTTTCTTT.

The CDR3 is CSATTPSGGPQDTQYF. The CDR3 DNA reads as TGCAGTGCAACAACCCCCTCGGGGGGGCCTCAAGATACGCAGTATTTT. The chain employs TRBV20-1 and TRBJ2-3, with 8 bases that match TRBD2. The CDR3 covers 16 residues. Trimming cost V 6 bases and J 5 bases; bases outside gene matches: 16. The V gene's germline CDR1 is DFQATT and CDR2 SNEGSKA (reference sequence).